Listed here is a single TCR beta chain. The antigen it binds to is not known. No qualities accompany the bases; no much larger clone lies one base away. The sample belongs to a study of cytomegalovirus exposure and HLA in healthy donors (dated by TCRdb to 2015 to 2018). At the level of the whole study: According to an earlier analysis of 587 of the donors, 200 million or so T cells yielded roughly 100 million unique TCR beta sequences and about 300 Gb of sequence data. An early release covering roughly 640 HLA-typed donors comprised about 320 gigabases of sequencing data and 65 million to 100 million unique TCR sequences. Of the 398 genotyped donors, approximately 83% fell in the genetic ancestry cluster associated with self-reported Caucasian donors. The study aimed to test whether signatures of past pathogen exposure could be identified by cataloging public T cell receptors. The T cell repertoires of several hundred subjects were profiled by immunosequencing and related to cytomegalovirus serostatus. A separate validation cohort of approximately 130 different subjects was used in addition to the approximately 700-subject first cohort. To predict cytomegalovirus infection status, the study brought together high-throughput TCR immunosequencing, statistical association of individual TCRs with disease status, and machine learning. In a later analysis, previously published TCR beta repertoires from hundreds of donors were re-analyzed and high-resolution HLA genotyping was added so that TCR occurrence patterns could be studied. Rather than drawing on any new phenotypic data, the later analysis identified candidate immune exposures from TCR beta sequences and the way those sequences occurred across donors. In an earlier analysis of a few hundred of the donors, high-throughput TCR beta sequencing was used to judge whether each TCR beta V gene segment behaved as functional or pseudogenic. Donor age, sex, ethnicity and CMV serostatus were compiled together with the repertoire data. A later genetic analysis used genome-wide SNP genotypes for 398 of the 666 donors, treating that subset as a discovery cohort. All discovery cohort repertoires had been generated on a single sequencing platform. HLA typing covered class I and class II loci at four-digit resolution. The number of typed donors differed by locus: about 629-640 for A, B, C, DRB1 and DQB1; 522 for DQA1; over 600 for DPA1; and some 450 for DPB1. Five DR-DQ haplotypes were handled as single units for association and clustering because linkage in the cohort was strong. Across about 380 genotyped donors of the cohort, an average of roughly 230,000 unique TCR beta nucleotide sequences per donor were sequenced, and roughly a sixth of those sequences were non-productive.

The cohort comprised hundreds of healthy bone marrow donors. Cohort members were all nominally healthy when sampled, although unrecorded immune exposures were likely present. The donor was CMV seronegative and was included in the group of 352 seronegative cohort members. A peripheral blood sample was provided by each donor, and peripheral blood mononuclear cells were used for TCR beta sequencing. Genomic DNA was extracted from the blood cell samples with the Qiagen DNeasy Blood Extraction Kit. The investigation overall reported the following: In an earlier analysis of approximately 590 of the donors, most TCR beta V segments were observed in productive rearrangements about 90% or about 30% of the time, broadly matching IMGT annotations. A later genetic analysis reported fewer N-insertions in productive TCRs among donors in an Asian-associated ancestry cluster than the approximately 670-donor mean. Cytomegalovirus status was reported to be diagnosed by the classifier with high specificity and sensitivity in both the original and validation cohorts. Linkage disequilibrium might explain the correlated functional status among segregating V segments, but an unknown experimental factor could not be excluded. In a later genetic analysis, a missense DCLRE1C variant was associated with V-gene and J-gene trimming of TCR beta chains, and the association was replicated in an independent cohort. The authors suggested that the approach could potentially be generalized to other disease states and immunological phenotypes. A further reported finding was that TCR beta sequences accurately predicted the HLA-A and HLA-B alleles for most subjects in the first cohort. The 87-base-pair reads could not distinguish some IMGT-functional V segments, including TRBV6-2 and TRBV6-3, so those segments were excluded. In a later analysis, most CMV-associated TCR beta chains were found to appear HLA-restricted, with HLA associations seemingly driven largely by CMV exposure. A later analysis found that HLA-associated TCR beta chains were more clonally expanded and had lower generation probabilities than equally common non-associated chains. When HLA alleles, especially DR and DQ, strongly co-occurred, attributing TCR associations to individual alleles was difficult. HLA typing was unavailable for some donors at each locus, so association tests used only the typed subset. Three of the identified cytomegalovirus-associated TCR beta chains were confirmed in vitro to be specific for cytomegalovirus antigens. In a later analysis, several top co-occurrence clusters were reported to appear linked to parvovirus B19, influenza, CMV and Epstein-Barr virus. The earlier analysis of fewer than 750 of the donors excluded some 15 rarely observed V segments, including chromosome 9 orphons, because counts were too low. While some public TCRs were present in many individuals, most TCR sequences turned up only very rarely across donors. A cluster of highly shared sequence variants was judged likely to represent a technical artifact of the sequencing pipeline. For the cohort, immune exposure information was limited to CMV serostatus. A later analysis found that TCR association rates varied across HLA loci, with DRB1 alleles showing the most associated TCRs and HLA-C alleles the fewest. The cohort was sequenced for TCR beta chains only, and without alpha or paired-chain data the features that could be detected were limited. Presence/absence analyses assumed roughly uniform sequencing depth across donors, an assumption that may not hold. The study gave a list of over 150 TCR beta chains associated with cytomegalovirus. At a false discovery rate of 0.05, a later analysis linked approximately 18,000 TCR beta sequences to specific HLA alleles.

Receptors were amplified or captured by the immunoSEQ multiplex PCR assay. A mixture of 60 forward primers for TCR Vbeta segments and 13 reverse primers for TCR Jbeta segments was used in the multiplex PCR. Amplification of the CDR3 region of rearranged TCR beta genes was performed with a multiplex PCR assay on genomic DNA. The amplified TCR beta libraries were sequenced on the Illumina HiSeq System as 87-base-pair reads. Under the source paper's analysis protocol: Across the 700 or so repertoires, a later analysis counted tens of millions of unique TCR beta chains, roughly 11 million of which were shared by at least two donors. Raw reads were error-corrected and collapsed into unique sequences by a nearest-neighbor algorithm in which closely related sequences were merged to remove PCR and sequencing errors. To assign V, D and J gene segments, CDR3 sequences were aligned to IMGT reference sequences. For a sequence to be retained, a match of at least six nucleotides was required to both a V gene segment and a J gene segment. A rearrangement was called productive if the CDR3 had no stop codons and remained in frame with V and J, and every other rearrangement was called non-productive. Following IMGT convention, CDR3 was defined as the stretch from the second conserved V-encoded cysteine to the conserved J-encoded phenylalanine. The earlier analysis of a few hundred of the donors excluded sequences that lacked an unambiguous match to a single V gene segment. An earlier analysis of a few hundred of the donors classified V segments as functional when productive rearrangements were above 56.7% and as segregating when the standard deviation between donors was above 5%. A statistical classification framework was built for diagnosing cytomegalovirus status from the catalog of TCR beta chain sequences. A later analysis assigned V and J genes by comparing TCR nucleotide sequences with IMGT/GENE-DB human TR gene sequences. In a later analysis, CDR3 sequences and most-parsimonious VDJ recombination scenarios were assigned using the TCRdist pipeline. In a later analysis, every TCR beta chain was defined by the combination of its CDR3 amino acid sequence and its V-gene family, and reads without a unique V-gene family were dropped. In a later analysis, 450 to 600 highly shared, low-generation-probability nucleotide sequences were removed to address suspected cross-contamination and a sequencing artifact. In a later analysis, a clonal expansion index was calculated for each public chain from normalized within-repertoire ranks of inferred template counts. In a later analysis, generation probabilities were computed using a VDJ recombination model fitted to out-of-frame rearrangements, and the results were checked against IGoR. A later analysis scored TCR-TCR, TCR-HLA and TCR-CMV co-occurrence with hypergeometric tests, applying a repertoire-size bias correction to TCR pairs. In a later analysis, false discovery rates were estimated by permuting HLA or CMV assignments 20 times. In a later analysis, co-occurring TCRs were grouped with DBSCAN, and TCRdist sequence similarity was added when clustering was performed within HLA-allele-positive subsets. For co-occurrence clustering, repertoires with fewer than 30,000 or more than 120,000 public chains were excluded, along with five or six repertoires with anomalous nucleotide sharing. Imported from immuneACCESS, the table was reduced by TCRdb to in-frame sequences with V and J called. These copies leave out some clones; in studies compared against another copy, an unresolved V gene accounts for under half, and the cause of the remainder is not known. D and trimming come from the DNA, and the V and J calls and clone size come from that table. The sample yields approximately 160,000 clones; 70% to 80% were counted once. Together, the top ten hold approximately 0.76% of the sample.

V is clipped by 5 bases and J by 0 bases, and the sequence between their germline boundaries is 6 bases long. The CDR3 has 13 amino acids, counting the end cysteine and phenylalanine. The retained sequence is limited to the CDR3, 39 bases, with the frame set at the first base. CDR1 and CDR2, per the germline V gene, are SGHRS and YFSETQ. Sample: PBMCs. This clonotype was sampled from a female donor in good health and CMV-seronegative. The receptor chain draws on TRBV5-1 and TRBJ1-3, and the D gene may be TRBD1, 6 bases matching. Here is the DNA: TGCGCCAGCAGGGACAGCTCTGGAAACACCATATATTTT. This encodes CASRDSSGNTIYF. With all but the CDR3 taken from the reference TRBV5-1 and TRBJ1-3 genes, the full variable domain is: KAGVTQTPRYLIKTRGQQVTLSCSPISGHRSVSWYQQTPGQGLQFLFEYFSETQRNKGNFPGRFSGRQFSNSRSEMNVSTLELGDSALYLCASRDSSGNTIYFGEGSWLTVV.